This T cell receptor beta chain derives from a study of blood T cells in healthy people across ages. Germline V gene data show CDR1 as SGHTA and CDR2 as FQGNSA. This CDR3 region has 15 residues. Together with a sample-barcoded 5' primer, a J-beta primer mix was included in a second PCR lasting roughly 6 to 12 cycles. TCRdb passed the 5' RACE reads through MiXCR, listing each CDR3 protein once. Found here are more than 500,000 distinct CDR3 sequences, 27% of them singletons; the top ten hold 15% to 20%. The study drew donors from healthy Caucasian individuals in Russia aged roughly 6 to 90. The draw of peripheral blood yielded ten milliliters from each donor. Researchers isolated at least 6 million PBMCs per sample. Extractions gave at least 5 micrograms of total RNA per sample. In regard to this clonotype: A much larger clone lies one base from this, so it may be a read error.

Sequencing was carried out using blood. The chain joins TRBV7-2 to TRBJ1-2; D is perhaps TRBD1 (5 bases). This TCR came from a woman in her 70s in good health. The CDR3 DNA is TGTGCCTGCAGCTTAGCGGGCCAGGGCGGGTATGGCTACACCTTC. It encodes CACSLAGQGGYGYTF.